The clone carrying this T cell receptor beta chain was seen many times. What it binds is not known. The sample is drawn from a study of breast tumors, draining lymph nodes, adjacent tissues. General study findings and limits: Luminal-like breast cancer showed significantly greater tumor-nontumor repertoire similarity than basal-like breast cancer did. The data were judged consistent with most tumor T cells coming from lymph node and expanding in tumor. Tumor repertoires ranked between lymph nodes and nontumor tissue in diversity, with V and J gene preferences.

The germline gives CDR1 MNHEY, CDR2 SVGAGI. CDR3 length: 14 residues. J gave up 0 bases and V 11 bases, and 8 bases lay outside the gene matches. TCRdb called the multiplex PCR reads again in MiXCR, with one record for every CDR3 protein. The table records approximately 300,000 distinct CDR3 sequences, under 35% of them present only once. Breast cancer patients provided tissue from their axillary draining lymph nodes. The genes are TRBV6-5 and TRBJ2-3, with 7 nucleotides matching TRBD2. The TCR was taken from a female donor with breast cancer. Some clones in this sample may be carry-over from other donors' samples. Sequencing input: axillary lymph node tissue. The CDR3 DNA follows: TGTGCCTGTCGAGCGGGAATAAGCACAGATACGCAGTATTTT. It specifies CACRAGISTDTQYF.